Listed below are T cell receptor beta chains from one sample, sequenced in a study of blood T cell repertoires in COVID-19. Some clones are missing from TCRdb's copy, which holds only in-frame ones; the method was immunoSEQ multiplex PCR. Of a few hundred thousand clones in the sample, around 86% are singletons; the top ten hold over 9%. Sequencing used peripheral blood. These receptor sequences come from a man older than 75 with acute or convalescent COVID-19. CDR3s include the opening cysteine and the closing phenylalanine or tryptophan. Each record gives: J gene, V gene, CDR3 protein.

TRBJ1-2 TRBV3-1/TRBV3-2 CASSQGQGWGYTF
TRBJ1-2 TRBV7-9 CASSLWGEMYGYTF
TRBJ2-3 TRBV4-2 CASSQETLADTQYF
TRBJ2-2 TRBV5-1 CASSLARQGADGELFF
TRBJ2-7 TRBV14 CASSQTGRSPYEQYF
TRBJ2-5 TRBV7-8 CASSPGSGETQYF
TRBJ1-1 TRBV6-5 CASRPQGATEAFF
TRBJ2-7 TRBV6-2/TRBV6-3 CASSYSPTGGPSYEQYF
TRBJ2-7 TRBV3-1/TRBV3-2 CASSPRRQGNEQYF
TRBJ2-3 TRBV7-9 CASSLGERGPSTDTQYF
TRBJ2-3 TRBV29-1 CSVEPSGLSTDTQYF
TRBJ1-6 TRBV3-1/TRBV3-2 CASSDSYNSPLHF
TRBJ2-3 TRBV28 CATTGEGTDTQYF
TRBJ1-2 TRBV4-1 CASSSNRRGNYGYTF
TRBJ1-1 TRBV5-1 CASSDTPNTEAFF
TRBJ2-1 TRBV19 CASKRDRGGPYNEQFF
TRBJ2-7 TRBV18 CASSQRRQGTTYEQYF
TRBJ1-6 TRBV5-6 CASSPGGRDSPLHF
TRBJ1-1 TRBV28 CASGTRQGGNTEAFF
TRBJ1-2 TRBV18 CASSPGGNGYTF
TRBJ2-1 TRBV19 CASSLAGAYNEQFF
TRBJ1-2 TRBV7-9 CASSVQTGNYGYTF
TRBJ1-2 TRBV5-6 CASSRGTGPYGYTF